This T cell receptor (beta chain) was profiled in a study of Graves' ophthalmopathy and Graves' hyperthyroidism. Background on the study: At the time of initial diagnosis and before any treatment, peripheral blood was collected.

CDR1 and CDR2 (germline): SGHTA, FQGNSA. The CDR3 consists of 16 residues. V was pared by 2 bases and J by 9 bases, with 9 bases of the junction left unmatched. Points from the study as a whole: Detected in blood as well were most expanded thyroid clonotypes with frequency above 0.001. Using 13 signatures, a model distinguished ophthalmopathy from stable hyperthyroidism, reaching around 87% sensitivity and 81.08% specificity.

RNA transcripts yielded amplified TCR beta CDR3 regions. RT-PCR with HTBI primers came first, then second-round multiplex PCR. TCRdb processed the multiplex PCR reads anew with MiXCR; each CDR3 protein has one entry. The table has a few hundred thousand distinct CDR3 sequences, 18% seen once. Many counts were recorded for this clonotype. The antigen is unknown. V and J are TRBV7-2 and TRBJ1-6, with 8 bases matching TRBD1. This clonotype was sampled from a woman between 18 and 29 years old with Graves' ophthalmopathy. Material for sequencing was peripheral blood. The CDR3 DNA reads as TGTGCCAGCAGCTTATCCGTCGGACAGGGAAGTTCACCCCTCCACTTT. It encodes CASSLSVGQGSSPLHF.